The 24 T cell receptor beta chains below all came from one sample that was sequenced in a study of CD8 T cells in Susac syndrome. Random-hexamer reverse transcription was applied to roughly 0.5 to 1 ug RNA. TCRdb recomputed calls from the immunoSEQ multiplex PCR reads with MiXCR, one row per CDR3 protein. This table has 51,000 or so distinct CDR3 sequences, 93% appearing once. Sequenced input: CD8+ T cells from PBMCs. The receptors were gathered from a human donor in good health.

To note about this clonotype: One junction end does not reproduce the germline sequence, and a read error may be involved. CDR3 region: CASSVGTGDGYEQYF. The CDR3 DNA is TGTGCCAGCAGCGTAGGGACAGGGGACGGGTACGAGCAGTACTTC. The rearrangement links TRBV13 to TRBJ2-7, with 10 bases that match TRBD1. Germline CDR1 reads PRHDT; CDR2 reads FYEKMQ (reference sequence). The CDR3 has 15 residues. The whole variable domain, remainder taken from reference TRBV13 and TRBJ2-7, is AAGVIQSPRHLIKEKRETATLKCYPIPRHDTVYWYQQGPGQDPQFLISFYEKMQSDKGSIPDRFSAQQFSDYHSELNMSSLELGDSALYFCASSVGTGDGYEQYFGPGTRLTVT.

The chain joins TRBV29-1 to TRBJ2-7; possible D gene TRBD1, 5 bases. CDR1 SQVTM and CDR2 ANQGSEA come from the germline V gene. Trimming shortened V by 1 base and J by 3 bases, and 10 bases separated the two germline ends. The CDR3 is 13 residues long. CDR3 region: CSVEGQGLYEQYF. The CDR3 DNA reads TGCAGCGTTGAAGGGCAGGGTCTCTACGAGCAGTACTTC.

This clonotype came up once. The chain uses TRBV28 and TRBJ2-1; D is perhaps TRBD1 (6 bases). The V gene lost 3 bases and the J gene lost 4 bases, with 13 bases spanning the gap. The CDR3 sequence is 15 residues long. The germline gives CDR1 MDHEN, CDR2 SYDVKM. CDR3 loop: CASSFRDNRYNEQFF. CDR3 DNA sequence: TGTGCCAGCAGTTTCCGGGACAATCGATACAATGAGCAGTTCTTC.

This chain joins TRBV14 and TRBJ2-1; D is possibly TRBD1 or TRBD2 (6 bases each). This CDR3 is built from 19 residues. From germline, CDR1 is SGHDN and CDR2 FVKESK. The V and J ends lost 1 base and 2 bases respectively, with 21 bases between them. CDR3: CASSQGARGRGPTYNEQFF. Written as DNA, the CDR3 is TGTGCCAGCAGCCAAGGGGCGCGGGGCCGGGGGCCCACCTACAATGAGCAGTTCTTC.

V is TRBV11-2 and J is TRBJ2-7; D could derive from TRBD1 or TRBD2 (6 bases each). The length of the CDR3 is 14 residues. Trimming took off 3 bases at V and 0 bases at J, with 9 bases between the two ends. CDR1 is SGHAT and CDR2 is FQNNGV in the germline V gene. CDR3 region: CASSFGGGSYEQYF. The CDR3 DNA is TGTGCCAGCAGCTTTGGAGGGGGCTCCTACGAGCAGTACTTC.

V is TRBV4-2 and J is TRBJ2-7; weak D call: TRBD1 (5 bases). V lost 3 bases to trimming and J lost 6 bases, with 9 bases between them. This CDR3 has 12 residues. Germline-derived CDR1 and CDR2 are LGHNA and YNFKEQ. CDR3 amino acids: CASSQAGSEQYF. Here the CDR3 DNA reads TGTGCCAGCAGCCAGGCAGGGTCCGAGCAGTACTTC.

CDR3 region: CASMAGGHTDTQYF. As DNA, the CDR3 is TGTGCCAGCATGGCGGGAGGCCACACAGATACGCAGTATTTT. This chain joins TRBV2 and TRBJ2-3, with TRBD2 identical over 8 bases. Germline lookup yields CDR1 SNHLY and CDR2 FYNNEI. V was pared by 7 bases and J by 2 bases, with 5 bases of the junction left unmatched. The CDR3 is 14 amino acids.

The rearrangement joins TRBV6-5 to TRBJ2-4; D might be TRBD2 (6 bases). Germline V lookup: CDR1 MNHEY, CDR2 SVGAGI. Trimming stripped 5 bases from V and 9 bases from J, with 14 bases between. This CDR3 spans 13 amino acids. The CDR3: CASSDGGTIIQYF. DNA for the CDR3: TGTGCCAGCAGTGACGGCGGGACCATCATTCAGTACTTC.

The V call is TRBV5-4, the J call TRBJ2-7, with 7 bases that match TRBD1. Per germline, CDR1 SGHNT and CDR2 YYREEE (reference sequence). This CDR3 has 13 amino acids. The J segment lost 1 base and the V segment lost 3 bases, leaving 1 base of the junction unmatched. This CDR3 reads CASSYRGSYEQYF. CDR3 DNA: TGTGCCAGCAGCTACAGGGGATCCTACGAGCAGTACTTC.

The chain couples TRBV9 to TRBJ1-1; D is ambiguous. There are 13 residues in the CDR3. The V and J ends lost 4 bases and 1 base respectively, with 8 bases between them. CDR1 is SGDLS and CDR2 is YYNGEE in the germline V gene. The CDR3 nucleotides read TGTGCCAGCAGCCCCAGTGGGAACACTGAAGCTTTCTTT. It is translated as CASSPSGNTEAFF. The complete variable domain, with remaining parts taken from reference TRBV9 and TRBJ1-1, reads DSGVTQTPKHLITATGQRVTLRCSPRSGDLSVYWYQQSLDQGLQFLIQYYNGEERAKGNILERFSAQQFPDLHSELNLSSLELGDSALYFCASSPSGNTEAFFGQGTRLTVV.

The CDR3 coding sequence is TGTGCCAGCAGCTTAGCAGGGGACCCTCATCAGCCCCAGCATTTT. Translated, it gives CASSLAGDPHQPQHF. The gene calls are TRBV13 and TRBJ1-5, with D possibly matching TRBD1 (6 bases). With 1 base removed from V and 5 bases from J, the gap between germline ends came to 12 bases. CDR3 length equals 15 residues. Germline CDR1 reads PRHDT; CDR2 reads FYEKMQ (reference sequence). Drawing the rest from reference TRBV13 and TRBJ1-5, the complete variable domain is AAGVIQSPRHLIKEKRETATLKCYPIPRHDTVYWYQQGPGQDPQFLISFYEKMQSDKGSIPDRFSAQQFSDYHSELNMSSLELGDSALYFCASSLAGDPHQPQHFGDGTRLSIL.

The chain is built from TRBV2 and TRBJ2-1, with D tentatively TRBD2 (6 bases). The CDR3 totals 11 residues. Germline lookup yields CDR1 SNHLY and CDR2 FYNNEI. Trimming removed 11 bases at V and 5 bases at J, with 10 bases between. The CDR3 DNA follows: TGTGCCGTGGAGGGGAACAATGAGCAGTTCTTC. The encoded protein is CAVEGNNEQFF.

The V gene is TRBV2, the J gene TRBJ1-5; 7 bases match TRBD1. V dropped 6 bases and J dropped 6; count of bases not matched to a gene: 11. Germline V CDR1 and CDR2: SNHLY, FYNNEI. This CDR3 region has 15 residues. CDR3 in amino acids: CASSLQSRGFQPQHF. The CDR3 nucleotides are TGTGCCAGCAGCCTTCAGAGCAGGGGGTTTCAGCCCCAGCATTTT. Using reference TRBV2 and TRBJ1-5 for the parts outside the CDR3, the full variable domain is EPEVTQTPSHQVTQMGQEVILRCVPISNHLYFYWYRQILGQKVEFLVSFYNNEISEKSEIFDDQFSVERPDGSNFTLKIRSTKLEDSAMYFCASSLQSRGFQPQHFGDGTRLSIL.

This clonotype was observed once. V usage is TRBV3-1 and J usage is TRBJ2-5; D may be TRBD2 (6 bases). CDR1 is LGHDT, CDR2 YNNKEL, per germline (reference sequence). The V and J ends lost 0 bases and 3 bases respectively, with 11 bases between them. The CDR3 totals 15 residues. The CDR3 protein is CASSQEKDYEETQYF. CDR3 bases: TGTGCCAGCAGCCAAGAAAAGGACTACGAAGAGACCCAGTACTTC.

In its sample, this clonotype was seen once. V gene TRBV5-1 combines with J gene TRBJ1-1; weak D call: TRBD1 (5 bases). The CDR3 contains 13 residues. The V gene lost 7 bases and the J gene lost 1 base, with 11 bases spanning the gap. CDR1 and CDR2 from the germline V gene are SGHRS and YFSETQ. CDR3 residues: CASGGVTNTEAFF. In DNA form, the CDR3 reads TGCGCCAGCGGGGGGGTTACGAACACTGAAGCTTTCTTT.

The rearrangement links TRBV4-1 to TRBJ2-7, with D perhaps matching TRBD1 (6 bases). This CDR3 region has 14 residues. Germline V gene lookup returns CDR1 MGHRA and CDR2 YSYEKL. V lost 3 bases and J lost 2, with 11 bases in between. The CDR3 nucleotides are TGCGCCAGCAGCCACCGGGACACTACCTACGAGCAGTACTTC. Protein product: CASSHRDTTYEQYF.

This chain joins TRBV11-2 and TRBJ2-5; D remains unclear. CDR3 length: 14 amino acids. Germline V gene lookup returns CDR1 SGHAT and CDR2 FQNNGV. Trimming pared 3 bases from V and 4 bases from J, leaving 12 bases between. The DNA for the CDR3 is TGTGCCAGCAGCTTTGGCCCGCTCGGAGAGACCCAGTACTTC. This encodes CASSFGPLGETQYF. Variable domain in full (rest from reference TRBV11-2 and TRBJ2-5): EAGVAQSPRYKIIEKRQSVAFWCNPISGHATLYWYQQILGQGPKLLIQFQNNGVVDDSQLPKDRFSAERLKGVDSTLKIQPAKLEDSAVYLCASSFGPLGETQYFGPGTRLLVL.

CDR3 region: CASSLAEEQFF. CDR3 DNA: TGTGCCAGCAGCTTAGCTGAGGAGCAGTTCTTC. This chain links TRBV7-9 with TRBJ2-1; no clear D gene. CDR1 is SEHNR, CDR2 FQNEAQ, per germline (reference sequence). The CDR3 runs 11 residues. V lost 0 bases to trimming and J lost 10 bases, with 4 bases between them.

This clonotype was counted between two and nine times. The V call is TRBV7-6, the J call TRBJ1-5; D not certain. V was shortened by 5 bases and J by 3 bases, with 14 bases between the two germline ends. The length of the CDR3 is 15 residues. Germline CDR1 and CDR2: SGHVS and FNYEAQ. CDR3 in amino acids: CASSPRHGDNQPQHF. CDR3 coding DNA: TGTGCCAGCAGCCCGCGACACGGAGACAATCAGCCCCAGCATTTT.

The chain carries TRBV6-6 and TRBJ2-1; D remains ambiguous. Trimming cost V 10 bases and J 4 bases, with 14 bases left between them. The germline V gene has CDR1 MNHNY and CDR2 SVGAGI (reference sequence). CDR3 length: 13 residues. The CDR3 DNA follows: TGTGCCAAGGGTATTCCCGGATACAATGAGCAGTTCTTC. This gives the protein CAKGIPGYNEQFF.

The rearrangement uses TRBV6-1 and TRBJ1-1; no firm D call. The CDR3 has 17 amino acids. Germline CDR1 MNHNS, CDR2 SASEGT. V shed 6 bases and J shed 1 base, with 21 bases lying between them. CDR3 sequence (DNA): TGTGCCAGCAGCATCGATACCCGGGCGGATACGAACACTGAAGCTTTCTTT. As protein: CASSIDTRADTNTEAFF.

V usage is TRBV4-1 and J usage is TRBJ1-1; possible D gene TRBD1, 5 bases. The V gene lost 4 bases and the J gene lost 4 bases, with 13 bases spanning the gap. CDR3 size: 14 residues. Germline V CDR1 and CDR2: MGHRA, YSYEKL. The CDR3 coding sequence is TGCGCCAGCAGCCCAGTAGGGGCCGGCACTGAAGCTTTCTTT. This sequence encodes CASSPVGAGTEAFF.

The gene calls are TRBV29-1 and TRBJ2-3; 8 nucleotides match TRBD2. With 7 bases clipped from V and 0 bases from J, the junction kept 3 bases outside the gene matches. Germline CDR1 is SQVTM and CDR2 is ANQGSEA. This CDR3 contains 13 residues. CDR3: CSARTSSTDTQYF. CDR3 bases: TGCAGCGCCCGGACTAGCAGCACAGATACGCAGTATTTT.

Only one count was recorded for this clonotype. V and J are TRBV20-1 and TRBJ2-3; D remains ambiguous. The CDR3 covers 13 residues. Germline V CDR1 and CDR2: DFQATT, SNEGSKA (reference sequence). Trimming stripped 3 bases from V and 2 bases from J, with 9 bases between. In DNA form, the CDR3 reads TGCAGTGCTAGGCAACCGGTCACAGATACGCAGTATTTT. It codes for CSARQPVTDTQYF.